These 11 T cell receptor beta chains were all obtained from the same sample, sequenced in a study of shared clonotypes between healthy human individuals. Clones were sequenced by immunoSEQ multiplex PCR, and TCRdb holds only the in-frame ones, with some missing. The sample yields over 1.4 million clones, roughly 96% seen once. Material for sequencing was naive CD4+ T cells sorted from blood. The subset was: CD45RA+ positively selected. Every receptor here comes from a man aged 25 to 40 in good health.

The chain uses TRBV20-1 and TRBJ1-2; the D gene is possibly TRBD1 (6 bases). The germline V gene encodes CDR1 DFQATT and CDR2 SNEGSKA (reference sequence). Trimming shortened V by 7 bases and J by 3 bases, and 9 bases separated the two germline ends. The CDR3 totals 11 residues. The CDR3 nucleotides are TGCAGTGAAGGGGGGGACTATGGCTACACCTTC. This codes for CSEGGDYGYTF.

The rearrangement links TRBV12-5 to TRBJ2-2; D may match TRBD1 or TRBD2 (5 bases each). The V gene lost 2 bases and the J gene lost 6 bases, with 10 bases spanning the gap. The germline V gene encodes CDR1 LGHNT and CDR2 FRNRAP. The CDR3 is made up of 14 amino acids. The CDR3 sequence: CASGLPGRPGELFF. The CDR3 DNA reads TGTGCTAGTGGTTTGCCGGGGCGGCCCGGGGAGCTGTTTTTT.

The gene calls are TRBV11-2 and TRBJ2-7; no reliable D call. The CDR3 covers 16 residues. The V gene lost 2 bases and the J gene lost 2 bases, with 16 bases spanning the gap. Germline CDR1 reads SGHAT; CDR2 reads FQNNGV. The CDR3 spells CASSLKTAILAYEQYF. The CDR3 DNA sequence: TGTGCCAGCAGCTTAAAGACCGCGATCTTGGCCTACGAGCAGTACTTC.

The chain uses TRBV18 and TRBJ2-7; TRBD2 aligns across 10 bases. With V trimmed by 3 bases and J by 6 bases, 14 bases remained unmatched. Per germline, CDR1 KGHSH and CDR2 LQKENI. The CDR3 covers 17 residues. CDR3 in DNA: TGTGCCAGCTCACCTCTCCCCTCTAGCGGGAGTATGGTCGAGCAGTACTTC. Residues: CASSPLPSSGSMVEQYF.

The chain employs TRBV18 and TRBJ1-2; 7 bases are shared with TRBD1. This CDR3 contains 15 residues. Germline V CDR1 and CDR2: KGHSH, LQKENI. The V segment lost 5 bases and the J segment 0 bases; nucleotides outside the gene matches: 6. CDR3 DNA: TGTGCCAGCTCAAGGGACAGAAGCCCTAACTATGGCTACACCTTC. Protein: CASSRDRSPNYGYTF.

CDR3 coding DNA: TGTGCCAGCAGTGAATACGGCGCGAGCTCCTACAATGAGCAGTTCTTC. It specifies CASSEYGASSYNEQFF. The chain carries TRBV25-1 and TRBJ2-1, with D hard to call. Germline V gene lookup returns CDR1 MGHDK and CDR2 SYGVNS. The CDR3 spans 16 residues. Trimming removed 0 bases at V and 0 bases at J, with 9 bases between.

The gene calls are TRBV18 and TRBJ2-2; D unclear. The CDR3 spans 15 residues. The V end was cut by 1 base, the J end by 3 bases, with 9 bases between. The germline CDR1 and CDR2 sequences are KGHSH and LQKENI. CDR3 residues: CASSPRELYTGELFF. In DNA form, the CDR3 reads TGTGCCAGCTCACCACGGGAACTCTACACCGGGGAGCTGTTTTTT.

The genes are TRBV9 and TRBJ2-2; 8 positions agree with TRBD1. The ends lost 4 bases at V and 6 bases at J; junction bases unmatched: 5. The CDR3 has 14 amino acids. The germline V gene has CDR1 SGDLS and CDR2 YYNGEE. The CDR3, as DNA: TGTGCCAGCAGCAAGGACAGGGTGGCCGGGGAGCTGTTTTTT. Translation gives CASSKDRVAGELFF.

The chain joins TRBV7-3 to TRBJ2-2; possible D gene TRBD2, 6 bases. Trimming removed 5 bases from V and 8 bases from J, with 15 bases in between. CDR3 length: 14 amino acids. Germline V CDR1 and CDR2: SGHTA, FQGTGA. The DNA of the CDR3 is TGTGCCAGCAGCCCCGGACTATCAGCAGGGGAGCTGTTTTTT. It translates to CASSPGLSAGELFF.

The chain links TRBV27 to TRBJ2-1; 9 bases are shared with TRBD2. This CDR3 is 17 amino acids long. V lost 6 bases and J lost 3; bases outside the gene matches: 12. CDR1 and CDR2 (germline): MNHEY, SMNVEV (reference sequence). The CDR3 loop is CASRQTLAGELYNEQFF. The CDR3 DNA follows: TGTGCCAGCAGGCAAACTTTAGCGGGAGAGCTCTACAATGAGCAGTTCTTC.

The rearrangement uses TRBV15 and TRBJ2-2; D is unresolved. Germline V gene data show CDR1 as LNHNV and CDR2 as YYDKDF (reference sequence). Trimming removed 0 bases at V and 0 bases at J, with 5 bases between. This CDR3 is built from 15 residues. The chain's CDR3 is CATSRDLPNTGELFF. In DNA, the CDR3 is TGTGCCACCAGCAGAGATCTACCGAACACCGGGGAGCTGTTTTTT.